This T cell receptor beta chain was sequenced in a study of blood T cells in healthy people across ages. Trimming removed 4 bases at V and 5 bases at J, with 15 bases between. Germline V lookup: CDR1 MDHEN, CDR2 SYDVKM. This CDR3 comprises 15 residues. A second PCR, run for about 6 to 11 cycles, used a sample-barcoded 5' primer plus a J-beta primer mix. MiXCR was run by TCRdb on the 5' RACE reads, yielding one entry per CDR3 protein. The sample has 600,000 to 650,000 distinct CDR3 sequences, around 54% seen once. Each donor had around 9.8 milliliters of peripheral blood drawn. With each sample, at least 6 micrograms of total RNA were extracted.

This sequence joins TRBV28 and TRBJ2-1; the D gene is possibly TRBD1 (6 bases). This TCR derives from a man in his 60s in good health. The sample comprised blood. DNA of the CDR3: TGTGCCAGCAGTTCCCAGGACAGTTCCCACAATGAGCAGTTCTTC. Encoded protein: CASSSQDSSHNEQFF.